The 12 T cell receptor beta chains listed next were all sequenced from one sample in a study of blood T cell repertoires in COVID-19. TCRdb keeps only in-frame clones here, not all; method: immunoSEQ multiplex PCR. The top ten hold about 4.5% of the sample, which has 95,000 to 150,000 clones, approximately 83% seen once. The sample comprised peripheral blood. The receptors derive from a woman in her sixties or seventies with acute or convalescent COVID-19.

The chain combines TRBV30 with TRBJ1-6, with a tentative D call TRBD1 (5 bases). The CDR3 sequence is 13 residues long. Germline assignment: CDR1 GTSNPN and CDR2 SVGIG (reference sequence). The V gene lost 0 bases and the J gene lost 9 bases, with 9 bases spanning the gap. Here the CDR3 DNA reads TGTGCCTGGAGTGTACAGGAGACTTCACCCCTCCACTTT. Its translation is CAWSVQETSPLHF. Looking up the rest from reference TRBV30 and TRBJ1-6 gives the full variable domain: SQTIHQWPATLVQPVGSPLSLECTVEGTSNPNLYWYRQAAGRGLQLLFYSVGIGQISSEVPQNLSASRPQDRQFILSSKKLLLSDSGFYLCAWSVQETSPLHFGNGTRLTVT.

The V and J genes are TRBV5-4 and TRBJ1-2; D perhaps matches TRBD1 (6 bases). The CDR3 consists of 13 residues. V lost 2 bases and J lost 5, with 10 bases in between. Germline V gene sequence: CDR1 SGHNT, CDR2 YYREEE (reference sequence). The CDR3 spells CASSLFQGYGYTF. The CDR3 nucleotides read TGTGCCAGCAGCTTATTTCAGGGGTATGGCTACACCTTC.

The J gene is TRBJ1-1, the V gene TRBV5-1, with D unclear. V shed 0 bases and J shed 4 bases, with 16 bases lying between them. Per germline, CDR1 SGHRS and CDR2 YFSETQ. The CDR3 covers 16 residues. Here the CDR3 DNA reads TGCGCCAGCAGCTTGGGGAGCTTTGTAACTCGCACTGAAGCTTTCTTT. Translation gives CASSLGSFVTRTEAFF.

The chain has TRBV29-1 and TRBJ2-3; 9 bases match TRBD1. The CDR3 length is 13 residues. Unmatched junction bases numbered 3, after V lost 8 bases and J lost 0 bases. CDR1 is SQVTM and CDR2 is ANQGSEA in the germline V gene. The CDR3 sequence is CSTDRGSTDTQYF. Written as DNA, the CDR3 is TGCAGCACCGACAGGGGGAGCACAGATACGCAGTATTTT.

This chain uses TRBV5-4 with TRBJ2-1, with D unresolved. Germline CDR1 and CDR2: SGHNT and YYREEE (reference sequence). The CDR3 loop spans 14 amino acids. V was shortened by 4 bases and J by 4 bases, with 12 bases between the two germline ends. DNA for the CDR3: TGTGCCAGCAGCCACGGTGATTCTTACAATGAGCAGTTCTTC. As protein: CASSHGDSYNEQFF. The entire variable domain, with the rest obtained from reference TRBV5-4 and TRBJ2-1, is as follows: ETGVTQSPTHLIKTRGQQVTLRCSSQSGHNTVSWYQQALGQGPQFIFQYYREEENGRGNFPPRFSGLQFPNYSSELNVNALELDDSALYLCASSHGDSYNEQFFGPGTRLTVL.

V usage is TRBV6-2 or TRBV6-3 and J usage is TRBJ2-5; D might be TRBD2 (5 bases). Deletions cut 3 bases from V and 2 bases from J, with 13 bases between. CDR1 MNHEY and CDR2 SVGEGT come from the germline V gene. The CDR3 totals 15 residues. This CDR3 is CASSYHRDAQETQYF. The DNA for the CDR3 is TGTGCCAGCAGTTATCATCGGGATGCTCAAGAGACCCAGTACTTC.

The V gene is TRBV6-2 or TRBV6-3, the J gene TRBJ1-5, with D possibly being TRBD1 (6 bases). CDR3 length: 13 amino acids. Germline V lookup: CDR1 MNHEY, CDR2 SVGEGT. Trimming cost V 6 bases and J 6 bases, with 12 bases left between them. The chain's CDR3 is CASSSGQFQPQHF. The CDR3 region has the DNA TGTGCCAGCAGCTCCGGACAGTTTCAGCCCCAGCATTTT.

The V call is TRBV6-5, the J call TRBJ2-1, with 11 positions matching TRBD2. Germline CDR1 MNHEY, CDR2 SVGAGI. V was clipped by 7 bases and J by 7 bases; unmatched bases: 9. CDR3 length equals 15 residues. Here the CDR3 DNA reads TGTGCCAGCAAAGGCGCTAGCGGGGGGAGTAATGAGCAGTTCTTC. Its protein is CASKGASGGSNEQFF.

This chain joins TRBV7-6 and TRBJ1-1; TRBD1 aligns across 7 bases. CDR1 SGHVS and CDR2 FNYEAQ come from the germline V gene. The CDR3 sequence is 15 residues long. V gave up 2 bases and J gave up 2 bases; unmatched junction bases: 5. The CDR3 region has the DNA TGTGCCAGCAGCTTACTGACAGGGATCAACACTGAAGCTTTCTTT. It translates to CASSLLTGINTEAFF.

CDR3 residues: CASSALAGGPYNEQFF. For the CDR3, the DNA is TGTGCCAGCAGTGCCCTAGCGGGGGGGCCCTACAATGAGCAGTTCTTC. This chain connects TRBV6-2 or TRBV6-3 to TRBJ2-1; 12 bases agree with TRBD2. V dropped 5 bases and J dropped 2; count of bases not matched to a gene: 4. Germline loops: CDR1 MNHEY, CDR2 SVGEGT. CDR3 size: 16 residues.

The rearrangement joins TRBV4-2 to TRBJ2-5; TRBD2 matches at 7 bases. The ends lost 1 base at V and 2 bases at J; junction bases unmatched: 4. Germline V gene sequence: CDR1 LGHNA, CDR2 YNFKEQ. The CDR3 contains 15 residues. CDR3 nucleotide sequence: TGTGCCAGCAGCCAAGTGCGCGGGGGACAAGAGACCCAGTACTTC. Translation: CASSQVRGGQETQYF.

The J gene is TRBJ1-1, the V gene TRBV2, with 10 bases aligning to TRBD1. V shed 3 bases and J 6 bases; nucleotides not matched to a gene: 4. The germline gives CDR1 SNHLY, CDR2 FYNNEI. The CDR3 has 14 amino acids. The CDR3 sequence is CASSDRQGASEAFF. The DNA for the CDR3 is TGTGCCAGCAGTGATCGACAGGGGGCCTCTGAAGCTTTCTTT.